This is a list of T cell receptor beta chains from one sample in a study of technical replicates of blood from a handful of donors. Method: immunoSEQ multiplex PCR; TCRdb's copy keeps in-frame clones and lacks some. The sample records more than 90,000 clones, 95% being singletons. What was sequenced was T cells isolated from PBMCs. The receptors here all came from a human donor in good health. CDR3s include the opening cysteine and the closing phenylalanine or tryptophan. The D gene is left open where the match is weak. Size tells how often a clone was seen (once, few, many) or the class of an expanded clone, and some rows leave it out.

TRBJ2-2 | NA | NA | TRBV2 | CASSEGVVWGRGELFF | TGTGCCAGCAGTGAAGGCGTTGTGTGGGGCCGCGGGGAGCTGTTTTTT
TRBJ2-7 | TRBD2 | NA | TRBV19 | CASRGGQAGAYEQYF | TGTGCCAGTAGGGGGGGCCAAGCGGGGGCCTACGAGCAGTACTTC
TRBJ1-2 | NA | NA | TRBV5-1 | CASSLGQGLLYGYTF | TGCGCCAGCAGCTTGGGCCAGGGGCTGTTGTATGGCTACACCTTC
TRBJ2-7 | TRBD1 | NA | TRBV14 | CASSQGDSDEQYF | TGTGCCAGCAGCCAAGGGGACAGCGACGAGCAGTACTTC
TRBJ2-5 | TRBD2 | NA | TRBV13 | CASSLERGVGAQYF | TGTGCCAGCAGCTTAGAGCGGGGGGTTGGGGCCCAGTACTTC
TRBJ2-3 | NA | once | TRBV7-9 | CASSLVGGLGQYF | TGTGCCAGCAGCTTGGTCGGGGGTTTAGGGCAGTATTTT
TRBJ2-1 | TRBD2 | NA | TRBV9 | CASSHGGGYNEQFF | TGTGCCAGCAGCCACGGGGGGGGGTACAATGAGCAGTTCTTC
TRBJ1-5 | TRBD1 | NA | TRBV6-6 | CASSYRQGVQPQHF | TGTGCCAGCAGTTATCGACAGGGAGTCCAGCCCCAGCATTTT
TRBJ1-1 | TRBD1 | NA | TRBV7-8 | CASSLPRQGMNTEAFF | TGTGCCAGCAGCTTACCCCGACAGGGTATGAACACTGAAGCTTTCTTT
TRBJ1-1 | TRBD1 | NA | TRBV7-9 | CAARGQGFEAFF | TGTGCCGCGAGGGGACAGGGATTTGAAGCTTTCTTT
TRBJ2-7 | NA | NA | TRBV13 | CASSLGEGQYF | TGTGCCAGCAGCTTGGGCGAAGGGCAGTACTTC
TRBJ2-1 | NA | NA | TRBV7-3 | CASSLSGKGNEQFF | TGTGCCAGCAGCTTATCGGGGAAAGGAAATGAGCAGTTCTTC
TRBJ2-1 | TRBD2 | NA | TRBV4-2 | CASSQDQAGGPHNEQFF | TGTGCCAGCAGCCAAGATCAAGCGGGGGGGCCCCACAATGAGCAGTTCTTC
TRBJ1-1 | NA | NA | TRBV9 | CASSVYPWEEEAFF | TGTGCCAGCAGCGTTTACCCTTGGGAGGAGGAAGCTTTCTTT
TRBJ2-3 | TRBD2 | NA | TRBV10-1 | CASSDRPPGLGSDTQYF | TGCGCCAGCAGTGATCGACCCCCGGGACTAGGGTCAGATACGCAGTATTTT
TRBJ1-3 | NA | NA | TRBV14 | CASSQARAAGPGNTIYF | TGTGCCAGCAGCCAAGCAAGGGCGGCAGGGCCTGGAAACACCATATATTTT
TRBJ2-5 | NA | NA | TRBV5-1 | CASSLGLEVGVETQYF | TGCGCCAGCAGCTTGGGACTTGAAGTAGGGGTAGAGACCCAGTACTTC
TRBJ2-1 | TRBD2 | NA | TRBV19 | CASSIDLPLADSYNEQFF | TGTGCCAGTAGTATAGATCTCCCCCTAGCGGACTCCTACAATGAGCAGTTCTTC
TRBJ2-3 | TRBD2 | NA | TRBV7-8 | CASSRRLAETDTQYF | TGTGCCAGCAGCCGCAGACTAGCGGAGACAGATACGCAGTATTTT
TRBJ2-7 | TRBD1 | NA | TRBV28 | CASSRGQGYEQYF | TGTGCCAGCAGTCGAGGACAGGGATACGAGCAGTACTTC
TRBJ1-1 | TRBD1 | NA | TRBV7-9 | CASSLGQGAGTEAFF | TGTGCCAGCAGCCTAGGACAGGGGGCAGGAACTGAAGCTTTCTTT
TRBJ2-5 | TRBD1 | NA | TRBV9 | CASSVGTGGLQETQYF | TGTGCCAGCAGCGTCGGGACAGGGGGCCTTCAAGAGACCCAGTACTTC
TRBJ2-1 | NA | NA | TRBV9 | CASSVSDNEQFF | TGTGCCAGCAGCGTTTCCGACAATGAGCAGTTCTTC
TRBJ2-3 | NA | NA | TRBV7-9 | CASSSRGRADTQYF | TGTGCCAGCAGCTCTAGGGGCCGGGCAGATACGCAGTATTTT
TRBJ2-2 | NA | NA | TRBV11-2 | CASSLDRYTGELFF | TGTGCCAGCAGCCTCGACAGGTACACCGGGGAGCTGTTTTTT
TRBJ2-3 | TRBD2 | once | TRBV29-1 | CSVVWQRGGLADTQYF | TGCAGCGTTGTGTGGCAGCGGGGGGGCCTCGCAGATACGCAGTATTTT
TRBJ1-2 | NA | NA | TRBV6-5 | CASSYSFGGSYGYTF | TGTGCCAGCAGTTACTCGTTTGGAGGCAGCTATGGCTACACCTTC
TRBJ2-7 | NA | once | TRBV7-9 | CASSKWQGYEQYF | TGTGCCAGCAGCAAATGGCAGGGTTACGAGCAGTACTTC
TRBJ2-2 | NA | NA | TRBV28 | CASSPSRTGELFF | TGTGCCAGCAGCCCTTCTAGAACCGGGGAGCTGTTTTTT
TRBJ2-1 | NA | NA | TRBV10-3 | CAISESISSDEQFF | TGTGCCATCAGTGAGTCAATCTCTTCTGATGAGCAGTTCTTC
TRBJ2-7 | TRBD2 | once | TRBV7-9 | CASSLDPGGPSSYEQYF | TGTGCCAGCAGCTTAGATCCGGGAGGGCCTAGCTCCTACGAGCAGTACTTC
TRBJ1-5 | NA | NA | TRBV2 | CASSAQGGDQPQHF | TGTGCCAGCAGTGCGCAGGGTGGAGATCAGCCCCAGCATTTT
TRBJ2-1 | TRBD2 | NA | TRBV10-3 | CAIRASGSNNNEQFF | TGTGCCATCAGGGCTAGCGGGAGTAACAACAATGAGCAGTTCTTC
TRBJ2-3 | NA | once | TRBV6-1 | CASRGLFWDTQYF | TGTGCCAGCAGGGGACTGTTTTGGGATACGCAGTATTTT
TRBJ1-2 | TRBD1 | NA | TRBV7-2 | CASSLDGTGFYGYTF | TGTGCCAGCAGCTTAGATGGGACAGGGTTTTATGGCTACACCTTC
TRBJ1-2 | NA | NA | TRBV13 | CASSLVQGFCTF | TGTGCCAGCAGCTTAGTACAGGGTTTTTGCACCTTC
TRBJ2-4 | TRBD2 | once | TRBV29-1 | CSATSGSWAKNIQYF | TGCAGCGCCACTAGCGGGAGTTGGGCCAAAAACATTCAGTACTTC
TRBJ1-1 | TRBD1 | once | TRBV4-2 | CASNPGTGPNTEAFF | TGTGCCAGCAACCCCGGGACAGGTCCAAACACTGAAGCTTTCTTT
TRBJ2-7 | TRBD1 | once | TRBV5-1 | CASRLPGQNYEQYF | TGCGCCAGCAGGCTTCCGGGACAGAACTACGAGCAGTACTTC
TRBJ2-1 | NA | NA | TRBV20-1 | CSARVQNEQFF | TGCAGTGCTAGGGTGCAGAATGAGCAGTTCTTC
TRBJ1-1 | NA | NA | TRBV11-2 | CASSRSLNTEAFF | TGTGCCAGCAGCCGTTCGTTGAACACTGAAGCTTTCTTT
TRBJ2-5 | NA | NA | TRBV14 | CASSQAPLETQYF | TGTGCCAGCAGCCAAGCTCCCTTAGAGACCCAGTACTTC
TRBJ1-2 | TRBD1 | NA | TRBV29-1 | CSVAQGANYGYTF | TGCAGCGTGGCACAGGGGGCTAACTATGGCTACACCTTC
TRBJ2-7 | NA | NA | TRBV4-1 | CASSQDAGFYEQYF | TGCGCCAGCAGCCAAGACGCGGGGTTCTACGAGCAGTACTTC
TRBJ2-1 | NA | once | TRBV6-1 | CASSEAGGALDEQFF | TGTGCCAGCAGTGAAGCTGGGGGCGCATTGGATGAGCAGTTCTTC
TRBJ2-5 | TRBD1 | NA | TRBV6-8 | CASSYEPDRVVLQETQYF | TGTGCCAGCAGTTACGAACCGGACAGGGTGGTACTTCAAGAGACCCAGTACTTC
TRBJ1-2 | NA | once | TRBV30 | CAWSPSGWEDYTF | TGTGCCTGGAGCCCATCCGGATGGGAGGACTACACCTTC
TRBJ2-7 | TRBD1 | NA | TRBV18 | CASSQNDRAGVHEQYF | TGTGCCAGCTCCCAAAACGACAGGGCGGGCGTCCACGAGCAGTACTTC
TRBJ1-1 | NA | NA | TRBV4-1 | CASSLPGTGVGAFF | TGCGCCAGCAGCCTCCCCGGCACAGGCGTTGGCGCTTTCTTT
TRBJ1-3 | TRBD1 | once | TRBV9 | CASSGTGDGNTIYF | TGTGCCAGCAGCGGAACAGGGGATGGAAACACCATATATTTT
TRBJ2-7 | TRBD1 | once | TRBV7-2 | CASRPTGTGTYEQYF | TGTGCCAGCAGACCAACCGGGACAGGGACCTACGAGCAGTACTTC
TRBJ2-7 | TRBD1 | NA | TRBV19 | CASRQGSTYEQYF | TGTGCCAGTCGACAGGGGAGCACCTACGAGCAGTACTTC
TRBJ1-1 | NA | few | TRBV25-1 | CASSLLGGVEAFF | TGTGCCAGCAGTCTACTCGGGGGTGTTGAAGCTTTCTTT
TRBJ2-3 | TRBD1 | NA | TRBV7-8 | CASSYRDRGTDTQYF | TGTGCCAGCAGCTACCGGGACAGGGGCACAGATACGCAGTATTTT